This TCR beta chain was documented in a study of T cells expressing NK-cell markers. Following a re-call of the 5' RACE reads, TCRdb has one entry per CDR3 protein and lacks DNA. Recorded for this sample: roughly 430,000 distinct CDR3 sequences. Overall study results and limits: Of the CD8+ T cells in six or seven donors, roughly 1.0-7.5% belonged to dominant NKG2C+ clonotypes.

The CDR3 sequence is 17 residues long. Looked up from germline, CDR1 is SGHAT and CDR2 is FQNNGV. Notes on this clonotype: Its antigen is unknown.

The receptor was derived from a woman aged 18 to 75 in good health. The sequenced material came from blood T cells: a sorted CD56 or NKG2C T cell subset, CD4+ or CD8+ T cells, or bulk PBMC T cells (not recorded which). The chain has TRBV11-2 and TRBJ2-1; TCRdb proposes TRBD1, but this gene call is untestable without DNA. The CDR3 protein is CASSLDPRGQGRHEQFF.